Below are 12 T cell receptor beta chains sequenced from a single sample in a study of OX40 agonist ivuxolimab in advanced cancers. Measured with immunoSEQ multiplex PCR; TCRdb has only the in-frame clones, and not every one. The sample has 30,000 to 40,000 clones, more than 80% seen once. Sample: CD4+ or CD8+ T cells sorted from blood, taken in a trial of the OX40 agonist ivuxolimab. These receptors originate from an adult with an advanced solid tumor such as melanoma, head and neck, liver or kidney cancer.

The chain couples TRBV5-1 to TRBJ2-3; 11 bases agree with TRBD2. The CDR3 totals 17 residues. The V and J ends lost 6 bases and 0 bases, in that order; junction bases with no gene match: 9. CDR1 and CDR2 from the germline V gene are SGHRS and YFSETQ. CDR3: CASTLASGGTSTDTQYF. CDR3 nucleotide sequence: TGCGCCAGCACCCTGGCTAGCGGGGGGACTAGCACAGATACGCAGTATTTT.

The chain carries TRBV27 and TRBJ1-5; D unresolved. The length of the CDR3 is 14 residues. Trimming left V 5 bases short and J 6 bases short, with 14 bases between. Germline lookup yields CDR1 MNHEY and CDR2 SMNVEV (reference sequence). CDR3 in amino acids: CASSPGGPGQPQHF. In nucleotides, the CDR3 is TGTGCCAGCAGTCCCGGTGGGCCGGGTCAGCCCCAGCATTTT.

This clone was detected once. The chain couples TRBV2 to TRBJ1-4; D is ambiguous. V was clipped by 4 bases and J by 7 bases, with 13 bases between them. The CDR3 consists of 14 residues. The germline CDR1 and CDR2 sequences are SNHLY and FYNNEI. CDR3 region: CASSVSTVAEKLFF. The CDR3 DNA is TGTGCCAGCAGTGTTAGTACTGTTGCTGAAAAACTGTTTTTT.

The V and J genes are TRBV5-8 and TRBJ1-1; 9 nucleotides agree with TRBD1. The CDR3 has 15 residues. In germline, CDR1 is SGHTS, CDR2 YDEGEE. J was trimmed by 5 bases and V by 2 bases; bases with no gene match: 7. The CDR3: CASSLVHRGPTEAFF. The CDR3 nucleotides are TGTGCCAGCAGCTTAGTCCACAGGGGGCCGACTGAAGCTTTCTTT.

This clone is judged large. The rearrangement uses TRBV2 and TRBJ2-7; D unresolved. CDR3 size: 14 residues. Germline V gene lookup returns CDR1 SNHLY and CDR2 FYNNEI. Trimming took 7 bases from V and 0 from J, leaving 13 bases between them. CDR3 sequence reads: CASIRSESSYEQYF. The CDR3 region has the DNA TGTGCCAGCATTAGGTCTGAGAGCTCCTACGAGCAGTACTTC.

The V gene is TRBV4-3, the J gene TRBJ2-4, with unresolved D. This CDR3 contains 14 residues. CDR1 LGHNA and CDR2 YSLEER come from the germline V gene. V lost 0 bases and J lost 0, with 3 bases in between. In nucleotides, the CDR3 is TGCGCCAGCAGCCAAGACCTAGCCAAAAACATTCAGTACTTC. Translating it yields CASSQDLAKNIQYF.

The chain joins TRBV5-1 to TRBJ2-3, with TRBD2 as a possible D gene (6 bases). This CDR3 has 15 amino acids. V was shortened by 0 bases and J by 0 bases, with 8 bases between the two germline ends. Germline CDR1 SGHRS, CDR2 YFSETQ. The CDR3: CASSLEGTSTDTQYF. Here the CDR3 DNA reads TGCGCCAGCAGCTTGGAGGGGACTAGCACAGATACGCAGTATTTT. The variable domain in full, with the rest retrieved from reference TRBV5-1 and TRBJ2-3, is KAGVTQTPRYLIKTRGQQVTLSCSPISGHRSVSWYQQTPGQGLQFLFEYFSETQRNKGNFPGRFSGRQFSNSRSEMNVSTLELGDSALYLCASSLEGTSTDTQYFGPGTRLTVL.

This sequence joins TRBV28 and TRBJ2-5, with 9 bases matching TRBD1. The CDR3 spans 16 residues. The germline gives CDR1 MDHEN, CDR2 SYDVKM. V lost 6 bases, J lost 4 bases, and 12 bases stayed unmatched. The CDR3 DNA reads TGTGCCAGCAGGCCTAAACAGGGGGCTTTTAGAGAGACCCAGTACTTC. It codes for CASRPKQGAFRETQYF.

CDR3 sequence (DNA): TGTGCCAGCAGTGATCAGGGGTTGTTGTCGGAGACCCAGTACTTC. Translation: CASSDQGLLSETQYF. The chain carries TRBV6-1 and TRBJ2-5; tentatively, D is TRBD1 (6 bases). The ends were cut back, 3 bases at V and 5 bases at J, with 16 bases in the middle. The length of the CDR3 is 15 residues. Germline CDR1 is MNHNS and CDR2 is SASEGT.

This chain uses TRBV4-3 with TRBJ2-4; D is possibly TRBD1 or TRBD2 (7 bases each). The germline V gene encodes CDR1 LGHNA and CDR2 YSLEER. The CDR3 covers 16 residues. The V and J ends lost 0 bases and 8 bases respectively, with 17 bases between them. Here the CDR3 DNA reads TGCGCCAGCAGCCAAGAATCTCAGGGGGAGGGGGACATTCAGTACTTC. It yields the protein CASSQESQGEGDIQYF.

The chain combines TRBV18 with TRBJ2-2; 8 nucleotides agree with TRBD1. The CDR3 has 17 residues. J lost 0 bases, V lost 0 bases, and 3 bases had no gene match. Germline CDR1 and CDR2: KGHSH and LQKENI. The CDR3 spells CASSPPTGAPNTGELFF. Here the CDR3 DNA reads TGTGCCAGCTCACCACCGACAGGGGCGCCGAACACCGGGGAGCTGTTTTTT.

In its sample, this clone was seen a few times. The J gene is TRBJ1-5, the V gene TRBV4-1; D perhaps matches TRBD1 (5 bases). CDR1 and CDR2 from the germline V gene are MGHRA and YSYEKL. The V end lost 0 bases, the J end lost 7 bases, and 13 bases lay between the germline ends. The CDR3 totals 15 residues. CDR3 sequence reads: CASSQEVTGEQPQHF. The CDR3 nucleotides read TGCGCCAGCAGCCAAGAGGTAACGGGGGAGCAGCCCCAGCATTTT.